A single sample is the source of the 12 T cell receptor beta chains below, sequenced in a study of spatial heterogeneity in lung cancer. TCRdb recomputed calls from the 5' RACE reads with MiXCR, one row per CDR3 protein. The sample holds about 15,000 distinct CDR3 sequences; 7.5% to 8.5% are singletons and the top ten take roughly 32%. The time point denotes: sample taken at primary tumor resection. In each case, whole RNA from tumor, nontumor lung or frozen PBMC was sequenced unsorted. Here the sequenced sample was PBMCs, taken at surgery. Receptors originate from a female donor with early-stage non-small cell lung cancer.

This clonotype counts as medium-sized. The chain recombines TRBV27 with TRBJ2-3; 10 bases align to TRBD2. The V gene end was trimmed by 4 bases and the J gene end by 5 bases; junction bases not matched to a gene: 6. The germline V gene has CDR1 MNHEY and CDR2 SMNVEV (reference sequence). This CDR3 has 15 amino acids. The CDR3 spells CASSWLAGARDTQYF. The CDR3 region has the DNA TGTGCCAGCAGTTGGCTAGCGGGAGCCCGAGATACGCAGTATTTT.

In its sample, this clonotype was seen many times. The chain is built from TRBV30 and TRBJ1-5; D call uncertain. CDR3 length equals 14 residues. V was shortened by 4 bases and J by 3 bases, with 13 bases between the two germline ends. CDR1 is GTSNPN, CDR2 SVGIG, per germline (reference sequence). The DNA for the CDR3 is TGTGCCTGGACCCCGGGCACCTCCAATCAGCCCCAGCATTTT. Protein: CAWTPGTSNQPQHF.

This clonotype was detected ten times or more. This rearrangement joins TRBV4-2 to TRBJ2-1; TRBD2 matches 9 bases. The ends lost 4 bases at V and 6 bases at J; junction bases unmatched: 10. CDR3 length: 16 residues. Germline values: CDR1 LGHNA, CDR2 YNFKEQ. In DNA, the CDR3 is TGTGCCAGCAGCCCCGAGGCGGCGGGAGGGCCCAATGAGCAGTTCTTC. Its protein is CASSPEAAGGPNEQFF.

This clonotype was picked up many times. This rearrangement joins TRBV5-1 to TRBJ1-1, with TRBD1 matching 12 bases. Germline V gene data show CDR1 as SGHRS and CDR2 as YFSETQ. CDR3 length equals 19 residues. V dropped 4 bases and J dropped 2; count of bases not matched to a gene: 15. The CDR3 DNA sequence: TGCGCCAGCAGCCCCGGGACAGGGGGCGCGAACTTCCTCAACACTGAAGCTTTCTTT. It codes for CASSPGTGGANFLNTEAFF.

This clonotype is deemed medium-sized (0.01 to 0.1%). V gene TRBV12-3 or TRBV12-4 combines with J gene TRBJ1-1, with 10 bases matching TRBD1. The CDR3 consists of 16 residues. With V trimmed by 6 bases and J by 8 bases, 15 bases remained unmatched. CDR3 in amino acids: CASRKTPGQGPMEAFF. In nucleotides, the CDR3 is TGTGCCAGCAGGAAGACTCCGGGACAGGGGCCTATGGAAGCTTTCTTT.

The chain couples TRBV3-1 to TRBJ1-4; D call uncertain. The CDR3 totals 13 residues. The germline V gene encodes CDR1 LGHDT and CDR2 YNNKEL (reference sequence). Trimming cost V 0 bases and J 8 bases, with 7 bases left between them. CDR3 in amino acids: CASSQDPREKLFF. The CDR3 nucleotides are TGTGCCAGCAGCCAAGATCCGAGGGAAAAACTGTTTTTT.

This clonotype was seen more than once but under ten times. The V and J genes are TRBV15 and TRBJ1-5; a weak D match, TRBD1 (5 bases). V was cut by 11 bases and J by 7 bases, with 15 bases left in between. The CDR3 length is 12 residues. Germline lookup yields CDR1 LNHNV and CDR2 YYDKDF (reference sequence). CDR3 in DNA: TGTGCCTCCGGAATTGGGGGACAGCCCCAGCATTTT. Translating it yields CASGIGGQPQHF.

This clonotype was seen ten or more times. This chain joins TRBV19 and TRBJ2-7; 9 bases map to TRBD2. The CDR3 totals 14 residues. With V trimmed by 8 bases and J by 2 bases, 7 bases remained unmatched. Germline lookup yields CDR1 LNHDA and CDR2 SQIVND (reference sequence). CDR3 region: CASRRRGGTYEQYF. The CDR3 DNA reads as TGTGCCAGTCGGAGGCGGGGGGGAACCTACGAGCAGTACTTC.

Ten or more counts support this clonotype. The CDR3 nucleotides read TGTGCCAGCAGCGTAACCCTCTCCGGAACTAGCACAGATACGCAGTATTTT. Translating gives CASSVTLSGTSTDTQYF. The chain combines TRBV9 with TRBJ2-3; D is ambiguous. In germline, CDR1 is SGDLS, CDR2 YYNGEE. The CDR3 sequence is 17 residues long. Trimming left V 1 base short and J 0 bases short, with 15 bases between.

Points on this clonotype: A much larger clone sits a single nucleotide away, making a read error possible. This is likely a read error, given that the CDR3 carries no conserved phenylalanine or tryptophan at its end. This chain links TRBV18 with TRBJ1-6; 8 bases agree with TRBD1. The V gene end was trimmed by 4 bases and the J gene end by 10 bases; junction bases not matched to a gene: 9. Germline CDR1 reads KGHSH; CDR2 reads LQKENI. The CDR3 length is 15 residues. CDR3 in amino acids: CASSLGQGGGSPLHL. As DNA, the CDR3 is TGTGCCAGCTCACTTGGACAGGGAGGCGGATCACCCCTCCACCTT.

The chain links TRBV7-9 to TRBJ2-7; either TRBD1 or TRBD2 may fit D (5 bases each). Germline V gives CDR1 SEHNR, CDR2 FQNEAQ (reference sequence). The CDR3 has 14 amino acids. The ends were cut back, 1 base at V and 2 bases at J, with 9 bases in the middle. As DNA, the CDR3 is TGTGCCAGCAGCTTAGGAGGGACCCCCTACGAGCAGTACTTC. Translation: CASSLGGTPYEQYF.

The chain recombines TRBV19 with TRBJ1-5, with 8 bases aligning to TRBD1. Germline V CDR1 and CDR2: LNHDA, SQIVND (reference sequence). The junction had 7 bases not matched to a gene; V was cut back by 6 bases and J by 6 bases. The CDR3 consists of 14 residues. Written as DNA, the CDR3 is TGTGCCAGTAGCCTCAGGGGGCAAAGTCAGCCCCAGCATTTT. Protein: CASSLRGQSQPQHF.